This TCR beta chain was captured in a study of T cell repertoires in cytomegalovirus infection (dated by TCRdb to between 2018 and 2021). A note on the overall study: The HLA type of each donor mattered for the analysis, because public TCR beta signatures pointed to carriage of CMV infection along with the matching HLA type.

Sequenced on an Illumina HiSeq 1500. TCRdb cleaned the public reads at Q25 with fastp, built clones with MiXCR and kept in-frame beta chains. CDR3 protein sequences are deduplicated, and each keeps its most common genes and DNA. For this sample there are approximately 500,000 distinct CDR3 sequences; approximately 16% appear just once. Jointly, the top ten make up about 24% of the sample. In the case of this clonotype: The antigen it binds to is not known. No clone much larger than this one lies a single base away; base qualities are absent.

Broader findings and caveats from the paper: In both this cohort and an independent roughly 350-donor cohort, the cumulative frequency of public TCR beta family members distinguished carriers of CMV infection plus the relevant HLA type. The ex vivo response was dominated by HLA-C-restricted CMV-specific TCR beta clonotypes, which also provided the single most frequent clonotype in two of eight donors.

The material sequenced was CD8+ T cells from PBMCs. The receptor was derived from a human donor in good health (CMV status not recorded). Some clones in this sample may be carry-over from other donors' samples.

The CDR3 protein is CSARAGQLGEYGYTF. Read as DNA, the sequence is TGCAGTGCTAGGGCGGGACAGCTCGGGGAATATGGCTACACCTTC. This sequence uses TRBV20-1 and TRBJ1-2; 7 bases in the junction line up with TRBD1. The junction shows trimming of 3 bases on V and 5 bases on J, and the gene matches do not reach 12 bases of it. The CDR3, from cysteine to phenylalanine, totals 15 residues. Just CDR3 DNA is preserved here, 45 bases in frame from base 1. The germline V gene encodes CDR1 DFQATT and CDR2 SNEGSKA (reference sequence).